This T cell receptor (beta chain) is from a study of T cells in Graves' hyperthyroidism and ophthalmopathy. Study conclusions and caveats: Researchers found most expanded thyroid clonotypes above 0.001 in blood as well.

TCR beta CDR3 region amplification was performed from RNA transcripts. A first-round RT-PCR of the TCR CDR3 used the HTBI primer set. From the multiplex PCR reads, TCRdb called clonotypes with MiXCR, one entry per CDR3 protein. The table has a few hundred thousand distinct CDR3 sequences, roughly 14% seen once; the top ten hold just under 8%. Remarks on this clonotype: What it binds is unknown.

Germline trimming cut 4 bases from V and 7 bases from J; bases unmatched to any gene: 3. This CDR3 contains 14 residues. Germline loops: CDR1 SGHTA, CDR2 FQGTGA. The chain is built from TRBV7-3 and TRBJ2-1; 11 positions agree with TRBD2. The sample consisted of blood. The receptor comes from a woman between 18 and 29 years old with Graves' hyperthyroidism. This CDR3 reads CASSSSSGGNEQFF. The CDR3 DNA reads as TGTGCCAGCAGCTCATCTAGCGGGGGGAATGAGCAGTTCTTC.